The 19 T cell receptor beta chains reported below all come from one sample, sequenced in a study of cytomegalovirus exposure and HLA in healthy donors. Amplification used 60 Vbeta primers and 13 Jbeta primers. The table came from immunoSEQ multiplex PCR; TCRdb's copy has only in-frame clones and leaves some out. This sample carries 200,000 to 300,000 clones, approximately 84% of them seen once, and the ten largest clones take 2% to 2.5%. Sample: PBMCs. The receptors stem from a woman between 35 and 50 years old in good health and CMV-seropositive.

This clone was counted a single time. V gene TRBV7-2 combines with J gene TRBJ2-6; no clear D. V lost 2 bases and J lost 0, with 5 bases in between. Germline V gene lookup returns CDR1 SGHTA and CDR2 FQGNSA. This CDR3 comprises 15 residues. CDR3 coding DNA: TGTGCCAGCAGCTTATCGGGCTCTGGGGCCAACGTCCTGACTTTC. Translated: CASSLSGSGANVLTF.

The rearrangement links TRBV4-1 to TRBJ2-5; D not certain. Trimming removed 4 bases at V and 5 bases at J, with 20 bases between. Germline V lookup: CDR1 MGHRA, CDR2 YSYEKL. The CDR3 length is 16 residues. Here the CDR3 reads CASSPDELSPRETQYF. The CDR3 DNA reads TGCGCCAGCAGCCCCGACGAGCTGTCCCCGCGGGAGACCCAGTACTTC.

J is TRBJ1-2 and V is TRBV19; 7 bases match TRBD1. Germline CDR1 reads LNHDA; CDR2 reads SQIVND (reference sequence). This CDR3 region has 15 residues. With 7 bases clipped from V and 4 bases from J, the junction kept 12 bases outside the gene matches. CDR3 sequence reads: CASTPSRTGPYGYTF. DNA for the CDR3: TGTGCCAGTACCCCGTCCCGGACAGGACCCTATGGCTACACCTTC.

The chain recombines TRBV7-2 with TRBJ2-3, with 8 bases aligning to TRBD2. The V and J ends lost 6 bases and 1 base, in that order; junction bases with no gene match: 9. This CDR3 comprises 16 residues. The germline V gene has CDR1 SGHTA and CDR2 FQGNSA. This CDR3 reads CASSPTSGSRTDTQYF. The CDR3 DNA follows: TGTGCCAGCAGTCCGACGAGCGGGAGCCGCACAGATACGCAGTATTTT.

This rearrangement joins TRBV28 to TRBJ2-2, with TRBD2 identical over 11 bases. Germline values: CDR1 MDHEN, CDR2 SYDVKM. The CDR3 is 16 residues long. After removal of 5 bases from V and 1 base from J, the junction contained 3 bases not matched to a gene. The CDR3 coding sequence is TGTGCCAGCAGTCTAGGGACTAGCGGGAACACCGGGGAGCTGTTTTTT. It is translated as CASSLGTSGNTGELFF.

The chain links TRBV7-9 to TRBJ2-7; D call uncertain. The CDR3 is 13 amino acids. Per the germline V gene, CDR1 is SEHNR and CDR2 is FQNEAQ (reference sequence). V lost 2 bases to trimming and J lost 2 bases, with 7 bases between them. CDR3 sequence: CASSLSKPYEQYF. CDR3 sequence (DNA): TGTGCCAGCAGCTTAAGTAAGCCCTACGAGCAGTACTTC.

The V gene is TRBV18, the J gene TRBJ2-7; D possibly corresponds to TRBD2 (5 bases). The CDR3 spans 15 residues. Between the trimmed V and J ends, which lost 3 bases and 2 bases, there was a span of 14 bases. From germline, CDR1 is KGHSH and CDR2 LQKENI. The DNA of the CDR3 is TGTGCCAGCTCACCGGGTGGCGGGTATCCCTACGAGCAGTACTTC. Amino acids: CASSPGGGYPYEQYF.

This sequence joins TRBV18 and TRBJ2-7, with 9 positions matching TRBD1. The CDR3 is 15 amino acids. CDR1 and CDR2 from the germline V gene are KGHSH and LQKENI. V gave up 3 bases and J gave up 2 bases; unmatched junction bases: 5. The CDR3 loop reads CASSPRQGVTYEQYF. In DNA form, the CDR3 reads TGTGCCAGCTCACCGAGACAGGGGGTTACCTACGAGCAGTACTTC. Full variable domain (missing parts from reference TRBV18 and TRBJ2-7): NAGVMQNPRHLVRRRGQEARLRCSPMKGHSHVYWYRQLPEEGLKFMVYLQKENIIDESGMPKERFSAEFPKEGPSILRIQQVVRGDSAAYFCASSPRQGVTYEQYFGPGTRLTVT.

This chain uses TRBV5-4 with TRBJ2-1, with D maybe TRBD1 (6 bases). Per the germline V gene, CDR1 is SGHNT and CDR2 is YYREEE (reference sequence). CDR3 length equals 14 residues. V was shortened by 2 bases and J by 5 bases, with 11 bases between the two germline ends. The CDR3 nucleotides read TGTGCCAGCAGCTTCTCTGGGGGCAACAATGAGCAGTTCTTC. Protein: CASSFSGGNNEQFF.

The chain recombines TRBV7-3 with TRBJ1-4; no reliable D call. Trimming removed 5 bases from V and 0 bases from J, with 13 bases in between. Germline lookup yields CDR1 SGHTA and CDR2 FQGTGA. This CDR3 has 16 amino acids. This CDR3 reads CASSPIPRATNEKLFF. The CDR3, as DNA: TGTGCCAGCAGCCCCATTCCCCGAGCAACTAATGAAAAACTGTTTTTT.

Many counts were recorded for this clone. The J gene is TRBJ2-7, the V gene TRBV11-2; a weak D match, TRBD2 (5 bases). V was pared by 5 bases and J by 5 bases, with 19 bases between. Looked up from germline, CDR1 is SGHAT and CDR2 is FQNNGV. The CDR3 runs to 15 residues. The CDR3 loop reads CASSTIFGLQHEQYF. The CDR3 bases are TGTGCCAGCAGCACGATCTTTGGACTCCAACACGAGCAGTACTTC.

This clone occurred once. This sequence joins TRBV29-1 and TRBJ2-6; no definite D call. This CDR3 has 13 amino acids. In germline, CDR1 is SQVTM, CDR2 ANQGSEA. As DNA, the CDR3 is TGCAGTGTTTCTAGCTCTGGGGCCAACGTCCTGACTTTC. It yields the protein CSVSSSGANVLTF.

The gene calls are TRBV4-2 and TRBJ2-3; TRBD2 matches 11 bases. Trimming cost V 1 base and J 2 bases; bases outside gene matches: 2. Germline V CDR1 and CDR2: LGHNA, YNFKEQ. The CDR3 totals 16 residues. The CDR3 DNA follows: TGTGCCAGCAGCCAAGCGGGACTAGCGGCCACAGATACGCAGTATTTT. Encoded protein: CASSQAGLAATDTQYF.

This chain uses TRBV14 with TRBJ2-1; a possible D gene is TRBD2 (5 bases). Per the germline V gene, CDR1 is SGHDN and CDR2 is FVKESK. CDR3 length: 13 residues. Trimming took 1 base from V and 8 from J, leaving 9 bases between them. The CDR3 coding sequence is TGTGCCAGCAGCCAAGGGGGAGCGGATGAGCAGTTCTTC. Its translation is CASSQGGADEQFF.

This clone was recorded once. The rearrangement joins TRBV5-1 to TRBJ2-5; D is perhaps TRBD1 (5 bases). The CDR3 loop spans 15 amino acids. V dropped 3 bases and J dropped 2 bases, with 14 bases sitting between them. From germline, CDR1 is SGHRS and CDR2 YFSETQ. CDR3 sequence (DNA): TGCGCCAGCAGCTCATCGACAGTTTTGCAAGAGACCCAGTACTTC. As protein: CASSSSTVLQETQYF.

The chain uses TRBV13 and TRBJ2-3, with D possibly matching TRBD2 (6 bases). This CDR3 spans 16 amino acids. V was clipped by 4 bases and J by 5 bases, with 19 bases between them. Germline V lookup: CDR1 PRHDT, CDR2 FYEKMQ (reference sequence). CDR3 sequence (DNA): TGTGCCAGCAGCTGGGGACTGTCGGGATTTCGAGATACGCAGTATTTT. This codes for CASSWGLSGFRDTQYF.

The chain links TRBV19 to TRBJ2-1; possibly TRBD2 for D (6 bases). Germline V gene sequence: CDR1 LNHDA, CDR2 SQIVND (reference sequence). Trimming cost V 5 bases and J 4 bases, with 12 bases left between them. The CDR3 extends over 14 amino acids. The CDR3 coding sequence is TGTGCCAGTAGTCAACTAGCTGATTACAATGAGCAGTTCTTC. Amino acid sequence: CASSQLADYNEQFF.

V gene TRBV29-1 combines with J gene TRBJ2-1, with 10 bases aligning to TRBD2. CDR1 and CDR2 from the germline V gene are SQVTM and ANQGSEA. Germline trimming cut 7 bases from V and 5 bases from J; bases unmatched to any gene: 5. The CDR3 runs 13 residues. The CDR3 region has the DNA TGCAGCGGAAGGACTAGCGGAAACAATGAGCAGTTCTTC. Translation: CSGRTSGNNEQFF.

The chain uses TRBV7-3 and TRBJ2-7; 10 bases agree with TRBD1. The CDR3 runs to 17 residues. Per the germline V gene, CDR1 is SGHTA and CDR2 is FQGTGA. V trimming: 0 bases; J trimming: 6 bases; junction bases outside the gene matches: 11. The CDR3 sequence: CASSLTGTGTGAAEQYF. DNA for the CDR3: TGTGCCAGCAGCTTAACGGGCACCGGGACAGGGGCCGCCGAGCAGTACTTC.